These 21 T cell receptor beta chains originate from one sample sequenced in a study of blood T cell repertoires in COVID-19. The assay was immunoSEQ multiplex PCR, and TCRdb's table has in-frame clones only and misses some. The table shows under 120,000 clones, with 85% to 90% occurring only once. Sequencing was performed on peripheral blood. Every receptor here comes from a woman older than 75 with acute or convalescent COVID-19.

This clone has only one observation. The chain uses TRBV18 and TRBJ1-3; D is possibly TRBD1 (6 bases). V shed 5 bases and J shed 3 bases, with 20 bases lying between them. Germline loops: CDR1 KGHSH, CDR2 LQKENI. There are 17 residues in the CDR3. The CDR3 region is CASSAFSQGSFGNTIYF. Written as DNA, the CDR3 is TGTGCCAGCTCAGCCTTCTCGCAGGGGAGTTTTGGAAACACCATATATTTT.

The V gene is TRBV7-9, the J gene TRBJ2-1; TRBD1 matches 8 bases. The V gene end was trimmed by 2 bases and the J gene end by 5 bases; junction bases not matched to a gene: 5. The CDR3 loop spans 15 amino acids. In germline, CDR1 is SEHNR, CDR2 FQNEAQ (reference sequence). The CDR3 region has the DNA TGTGCCAGCAGCTTATTCAGGGGGCCCGACAATGAGCAGTTCTTC. This sequence encodes CASSLFRGPDNEQFF.

This chain links TRBV6-5 with TRBJ2-1; 10 bases are shared with TRBD2. In germline, CDR1 is MNHEY, CDR2 SVGAGI. V lost 4 bases, J lost 5 bases, and 5 bases stayed unmatched. The CDR3 contains 15 residues. CDR3: CASSSIAGGNNEQFF. The CDR3 DNA sequence: TGTGCCAGCAGTTCAATAGCGGGGGGCAACAATGAGCAGTTCTTC.

V and J are TRBV11-3 and TRBJ2-3, with TRBD2 matching 7 bases. V lost 4 bases, J lost 4 bases, and 11 bases stayed unmatched. The length of the CDR3 is 16 residues. Germline assignment: CDR1 SGHNT and CDR2 YENEEA. In DNA, the CDR3 is TGTGCCAGCAGCTCGCATGCCGGGGGGACTGCAGATACGCAGTATTTT. Its translation: CASSSHAGGTADTQYF. Full variable domain (rest looked up from reference TRBV11-3 and TRBJ2-3): EAGVVQSPRYKIIEKKQPVAFWCNPISGHNTLYWYLQNLGQGPELLIRYENEEAVDDSQLPKDRFSAERLKGVDSTLKIQPAELGDSAVYLCASSSHAGGTADTQYFGPGTRLTVL.

The chain employs TRBV2 and TRBJ1-1, with 7 bases aligning to TRBD1. After removal of 3 bases from V and 5 bases from J, the junction contained 9 bases not matched to a gene. This CDR3 spans 15 amino acids. Germline V CDR1 and CDR2: SNHLY, FYNNEI. CDR3 protein: CASSEADVRGTEAFF. The CDR3 DNA is TGTGCCAGCAGTGAGGCTGACGTCAGGGGGACTGAAGCTTTCTTT.

V usage is TRBV6-4 and J usage is TRBJ1-1, with D perhaps TRBD1 (6 bases). The CDR3 length is 13 residues. Trimming stripped 6 bases from V and 5 bases from J, with 13 bases between. The germline V gene encodes CDR1 MRHNA and CDR2 SNTAGT. The CDR3 nucleotides are TGTGCCAGCAGCACAGGGATGGGGACTGAAGCTTTCTTT. Its protein is CASSTGMGTEAFF.

The chain links TRBV5-4 to TRBJ2-1, with a tentative D call TRBD1 (6 bases). Germline CDR1 SGHNT, CDR2 YYREEE (reference sequence). The CDR3 is made up of 14 amino acids. V was cut by 1 base and J by 5 bases, with 10 bases left in between. The CDR3 DNA reads as TGTGCCAGCAGCTTGCAGGGGCCTAACAATGAGCAGTTCTTC. Translating gives CASSLQGPNNEQFF.

This chain uses TRBV10-3 with TRBJ1-5; 10 nucleotides line up with TRBD1. V was clipped by 0 bases and J by 2 bases; unmatched bases: 1. In germline, CDR1 is ENHRY, CDR2 SYGVKD. CDR3 size: 16 residues. The CDR3: CAISESGTGGNQPQHF. CDR3 nucleotide sequence: TGTGCCATCAGTGAGTCCGGGACAGGGGGCAATCAGCCCCAGCATTTT.

This sequence joins TRBV10-3 and TRBJ1-6; 9 bases line up with TRBD1. This CDR3 region has 17 residues. V lost 0 bases to trimming and J lost 9 bases; unmatched junction nucleotides: 9. Germline values: CDR1 ENHRY, CDR2 SYGVKD. The CDR3 loop reads CAISESAVGQGISPLHF. The CDR3 DNA reads as TGTGCCATCAGTGAGTCGGCAGTGGGACAGGGAATTTCACCCCTCCACTTT.

The chain links TRBV6-5 to TRBJ2-7, with a weak D call TRBD2 (5 bases). This CDR3 has 12 residues. Germline V gene data show CDR1 as MNHEY and CDR2 as SVGAGI. The V and J ends lost 5 bases and 3 bases respectively, with 8 bases between them. CDR3 sequence (DNA): TGTGCCAGCAGTCGGACTGGCTACGAGCAGTACTTC. Translated: CASSRTGYEQYF.

The V call is TRBV27, the J call TRBJ1-2; 7 nucleotides agree with TRBD1. The CDR3 spans 15 residues. Germline assignment: CDR1 MNHEY and CDR2 SMNVEV (reference sequence). The V segment lost 2 bases and the J segment 4 bases; nucleotides outside the gene matches: 7. This CDR3 is CASSLSGQGGYGYTF. CDR3 coding DNA: TGTGCCAGCAGTTTAAGCGGGCAGGGGGGCTATGGCTACACCTTC.

The chain links TRBV5-1 to TRBJ1-6; D ambiguous. The CDR3 is 17 residues long. In germline, CDR1 is SGHRS, CDR2 YFSETQ. Trimming took off 0 bases at V and 1 base at J, with 11 bases between the two ends. CDR3 bases: TGCGCCAGCAGCTTGGCTACGGACTTTTCCTATAATTCACCCCTCCACTTT. Translation gives CASSLATDFSYNSPLHF.

This chain connects TRBV3-1 (or the pseudogene TRBV3-2) to TRBJ1-6; D is possibly TRBD1 (5 bases). Germline V gene data show CDR1 as LGHDT and CDR2 as YNNKEL (reference sequence). The CDR3 is 17 amino acids. The V and J ends lost 4 bases and 0 bases respectively, with 13 bases between them. The CDR3 DNA reads TGTGCCAGCAGCCCTCCCAGGGCGAGCTCCTATAATTCACCCCTCCACTTT. Protein product: CASSPPRASSYNSPLHF.

The V gene is TRBV18, the J gene TRBJ2-3, with 8 nucleotides matching TRBD1. The CDR3 is 17 amino acids. The germline gives CDR1 KGHSH, CDR2 LQKENI. V gave up 3 bases and J gave up 2 bases; unmatched junction bases: 10. The CDR3 sequence: CASSPPLTGEYTDTQYF. CDR3 DNA: TGTGCCAGCTCACCCCCCCTGACAGGGGAATACACAGATACGCAGTATTTT.

J is TRBJ2-7 and V is TRBV2; TRBD2 matches 9 bases. Germline V gives CDR1 SNHLY, CDR2 FYNNEI. This CDR3 is built from 12 residues. V shed 7 bases, J shed 7 bases, and the junction held 5 bases outside the gene matches. The CDR3 region is CASIGTSGEQYF. CDR3 sequence (DNA): TGTGCCAGCATAGGTACTAGCGGGGAGCAGTACTTC. Looking up the rest from reference TRBV2 and TRBJ2-7 gives the full variable domain: EPEVTQTPSHQVTQMGQEVILRCVPISNHLYFYWYRQILGQKVEFLVSFYNNEISEKSEIFDDQFSVERPDGSNFTLKIRSTKLEDSAMYFCASIGTSGEQYFGPGTRLTVT.

This chain links TRBV4-1 with TRBJ1-2, with D possibly being TRBD1 (6 bases). CDR3 size: 16 residues. The germline gives CDR1 MGHRA, CDR2 YSYEKL. The germline V and J ends were trimmed by 0 bases and 3 bases, with 14 bases remaining between them. CDR3 in DNA: TGCGCCAGCAGCCAAGATACGGGGGGCAGGGACTATGGCTACACCTTC. Protein: CASSQDTGGRDYGYTF.

The chain has TRBV9 and TRBJ1-5; TRBD1 might be the D (5 bases). Deletions cut 0 bases from V and 7 bases from J, with 11 bases between. This CDR3 is 14 amino acids long. Germline V gene data show CDR1 as SGDLS and CDR2 as YYNGEE. The CDR3 DNA reads as TGTGCCAGCAGCGTAGGGGCAGGGTCCCAGCCCCAGCATTTT. Amino acids: CASSVGAGSQPQHF.

This clone occurred a few times. The chain recombines TRBV10-3 with TRBJ1-1, with TRBD1 identical over 9 bases. The germline CDR1 and CDR2 sequences are ENHRY and SYGVKD. CDR3 length: 14 amino acids. Trimming took 7 bases from V and 3 from J; bases not matched to a gene: 6. The CDR3 DNA follows: TGTGCCATCAAACAGGGGGCGGATGACACTGAAGCTTTCTTT. It is translated as CAIKQGADDTEAFF.

This sequence joins TRBV7-9 and TRBJ1-2; maybe TRBD1 (6 bases). The CDR3 is 16 amino acids. The ends were cut back, 5 bases at V and 0 bases at J, with 16 bases in the middle. CDR1 is SEHNR and CDR2 is FQNEAQ in the germline V gene (reference sequence). CDR3 loop: CASSPPLGHSNYGYTF. DNA for the CDR3: TGTGCCAGCAGCCCACCCTTGGGACACTCTAACTATGGCTACACCTTC.

This chain connects TRBV4-3 to TRBJ1-2; D is perhaps TRBD1 (6 bases). V was cut by 4 bases and J by 2 bases, with 14 bases left in between. Per germline, CDR1 LGHNA and CDR2 YSLEER. There are 15 residues in the CDR3. In DNA form, the CDR3 reads TGCGCCAGCAGCCTCACCAGGACAGCAAACTATGGCTACACCTTC. Its protein is CASSLTRTANYGYTF.

Comments on this clone: Other nucleotide sequences in the sample specify the same CDR3. The chain links TRBV18 to TRBJ1-2; 9 bases agree with TRBD1. Germline V gives CDR1 KGHSH, CDR2 LQKENI. V was clipped by 3 bases and J by 6 bases; unmatched bases: 2. The CDR3 totals 13 residues. CDR3 region: CASSPRTGDGYTF. The CDR3, as DNA: TGTGCCAGCTCACCTAGGACAGGGGATGGCTACACCTTC.